This T cell receptor beta chain is from a study of vaccination and CD4 T cells after COVID-19. TCRdb fed the PCR reads into MiXCR, producing one record per CDR3 protein. Among about 36,000 distinct CDR3 sequences, 35% to 45% were seen once, and the ten largest hold 5.8%. V shed 6 bases and J 3 bases; nucleotides not matched to a gene: 6. In germline, CDR1 is MNHNS, CDR2 SASEGT. The CDR3 extends over 14 amino acids. Time point described: late sampling 161 to 241 days after vaccination in a few convalescent patients. The source was CD4+ T cells from blood, collected about 7 months after SARS-CoV-2 vaccination. The receptor comes from a human donor who had recovered from COVID-19. The chain is built from TRBV6-1 and TRBJ1-1; 8 bases are shared with TRBD1. The CDR3 here is CASSLTGGDTEAFF. As DNA, the CDR3 is TGTGCCAGCAGCCTTACAGGGGGGGACACTGAAGCTTTCTTT.